Following are 5 T cell receptor beta chains from one sample sequenced in a study of spatial heterogeneity in lung cancer. Study-wide findings and caveats: Tumoral mutation counts were tracked by counts of expanded intratumoral alpha and beta TCRs.

Time point described: sample taken at primary tumor resection. TCRdb used MiXCR to reprocess the 5' RACE reads, holding one entry per CDR3 protein. The data contain about 3,000 distinct CDR3 sequences, 16% of them singletons. No antigen has been assigned to these receptors. Sample: lung tumor tissue, taken at surgery. All receptors derive from a male donor with early-stage non-small cell lung cancer.

This clonotype is medium-sized within its sample. The chain employs TRBV20-1 and TRBJ2-2; no clear D gene. CDR1 and CDR2 (germline): DFQATT, SNEGSKA (reference sequence). V lost 6 bases and J 3 bases, leaving 11 bases between the germline ends. The CDR3 extends over 13 amino acids. Here the CDR3 reads CSAIVGYTGELFF. DNA for the CDR3: TGCAGTGCCATAGTCGGTTACACCGGGGAGCTGTTTTTT.

V usage is TRBV28 and J usage is TRBJ1-5; D gene uncertain. CDR3 length equals 15 residues. Germline V gene data show CDR1 as MDHEN and CDR2 as SYDVKM. The ends were cut back, 6 bases at V and 0 bases at J, with 12 bases in the middle. CDR3 coding DNA: TGTGCCAGCAGGAAGACTCTATATAGCAATCAGCCCCAGCATTTT. Its translation: CASRKTLYSNQPQHF.

By proportion, this clonotype is medium-sized (0.01 to 0.1%). The chain joins TRBV20-1 to TRBJ2-5, with 14 bases identical to TRBD2. Germline lookup yields CDR1 DFQATT and CDR2 SNEGSKA (reference sequence). CDR3 length equals 14 residues. V dropped 5 bases and J dropped 5; count of bases not matched to a gene: 4. This CDR3 is CSAGTSGSRETQYF. In DNA form, the CDR3 reads TGCAGTGCTGGGACTAGCGGGAGTCGCGAGACCCAGTACTTC.

This chain uses TRBV6-5 with TRBJ2-7; D ambiguous. V lost 3 bases and J lost 6, with 18 bases in between. The CDR3 is 15 amino acids. Germline-derived CDR1 and CDR2 are MNHEY and SVGAGI. This chain's CDR3 is CASSYDGHSLGEQYF. In DNA form, the CDR3 reads TGTGCCAGCAGTTATGACGGCCACTCCTTAGGCGAGCAGTACTTC.

The rearrangement links TRBV29-1 to TRBJ1-1; no clear D. Germline V gene data show CDR1 as SQVTM and CDR2 as ANQGSEA. There are 11 residues in the CDR3. Trimming removed 2 bases at V and 4 bases at J, with 5 bases between. In nucleotides, the CDR3 is TGCAGCGTTGAATCGGGCACTGAAGCTTTCTTT. Protein: CSVESGTEAFF.